This TCR beta chain was observed in a study of siplizumab effects on memory and regulatory T cells. Comment on this clone: What it recognizes is unknown.

Study conclusions and caveats: There was no confirmation of the suppressive function of proliferating Tregs from siplizumab cultures. Naive T cell populations appeared to exhibit greater diversity than memory cells and appeared to be major alloresponse contributors.

Assaying covered 100,000 or so TCR templates per sample. The data were produced by immunoSEQ multiplex PCR, yet TCRdb's version contains in-frame clones alone and is incomplete. The data contain about 97,000 clones, 80% to 95% of them singletons. The V gene's germline CDR1 is SGHNT and CDR2 YYREEE (reference sequence). The V gene lost 2 bases and the J gene lost 4 bases, with 9 bases spanning the gap. CDR3 length: 13 amino acids. The chain couples TRBV5-4 to TRBJ2-5; tentative D call: TRBD1 (5 bases). The sequence came from a human donor in good health. Sequenced sample: CD4+ T cells sorted from blood. CDR3 protein: CASSLAGPETQYF. As DNA, the CDR3 is TGTGCCAGCAGCTTAGCAGGGCCAGAGACCCAGTACTTC.